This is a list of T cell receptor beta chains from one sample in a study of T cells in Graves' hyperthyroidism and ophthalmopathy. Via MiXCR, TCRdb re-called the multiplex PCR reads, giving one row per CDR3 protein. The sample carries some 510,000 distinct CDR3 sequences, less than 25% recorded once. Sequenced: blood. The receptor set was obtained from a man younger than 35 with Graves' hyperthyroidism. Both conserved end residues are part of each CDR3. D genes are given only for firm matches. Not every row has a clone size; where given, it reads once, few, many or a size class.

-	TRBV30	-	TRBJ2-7	CAWSRLQGSEQYF	TGTGCCTGGAGTCGTTTACAGGGAAGCGAGCAGTACTTC
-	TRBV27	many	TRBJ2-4	CASSLRGVGYIQYF	TGTGCCAGCAGTTTGAGGGGTGTAGGGTACATTCAGTACTTC
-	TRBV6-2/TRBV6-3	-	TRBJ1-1	CASRPHRDGGRGTEAFF	TGTGCCAGCAGGCCCCACCGGGACGGGGGAAGGGGCACTGAAGCTTTCTTT
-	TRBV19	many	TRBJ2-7	CASSIGTNYEQYF	TGTGCCAGTAGTATCGGGACAAACTACGAGCAGTACTTC
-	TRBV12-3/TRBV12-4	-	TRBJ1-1	CASSSPLTEAFF	TGTGCCAGCAGTTCCCCCCTCACTGAAGCTTTCTTT
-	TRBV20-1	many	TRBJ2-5	CSAPPTQYF	TGCAGTGCTCCCCCAACCCAGTACTTC
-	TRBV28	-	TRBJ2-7	CASSLFSMLAYEQYF	TGTGCCAGCAGCCTATTTAGCATGCTCGCCTACGAGCAGTACTTC
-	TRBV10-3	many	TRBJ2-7	CAIGGYYPAYEQYF	TGTGCCATCGGCGGGTACTACCCGGCCTACGAGCAGTACTTC
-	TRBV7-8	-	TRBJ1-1	CASSLLQMNTEACF	TGTGCCAGCAGCTTGCTTCAGATGAACACTGAAGCTTGCTTT
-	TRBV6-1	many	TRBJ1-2	CASSEALGSLNYGYTF	TGTGCCAGCAGTGAAGCTTTGGGCAGTTTGAACTATGGCTACACCTTC
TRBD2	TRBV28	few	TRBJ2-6	CASSHPAGAGAGANVLTF	TGTGCCAGCAGTCACCCCGCTGGAGCGGGGGCTGGGGCCAACGTCCTGACTTTC
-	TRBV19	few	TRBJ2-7	CASSLYPGPHGRGDEQYF	TGTGCCAGTAGTTTATATCCGGGACCCCACGGCCGAGGAGACGAGCAGTACTTC
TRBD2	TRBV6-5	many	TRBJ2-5	CASCLGTSGGETQYF	TGTGCCAGCTGTTTAGGGACTAGCGGGGGAGAGACCCAGTACTTC
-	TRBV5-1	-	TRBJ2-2	CASSLAEGRGTGELFF	TGCGCCAGCAGCTTGGCCGAGGGTCGGGGCACCGGGGAGCTGTTTTTT
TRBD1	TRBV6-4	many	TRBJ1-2	CASSSGGRGYTF	TGTGCCAGCAGTTCAGGGGGCCGGGGCTACACCTTC
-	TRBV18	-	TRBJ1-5	CASSPLGFGINNQPQHF	TGTGCCAGCTCACCATTGGGATTCGGTATTAACAATCAGCCCCAGCATTTT
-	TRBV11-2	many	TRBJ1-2	CASTVSGHEVDGYTF	TGTGCCAGCACCGTTTCCGGGCACGAAGTGGATGGCTACACCTTC
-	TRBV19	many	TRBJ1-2	CASSIGGFDYGYTF	TGTGCCAGTAGTATTGGGGGATTCGACTATGGCTACACCTTC
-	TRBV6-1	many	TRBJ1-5	CASSEAGRDNQPQHF	TGTGCCAGCAGTGAGGCAGGGCGAGACAATCAGCCCCAGCATTTT
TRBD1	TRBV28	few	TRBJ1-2	CASRPTGERGYTF	TGTGCCAGCAGGCCAACAGGGGAACGGGGCTACACCTTC
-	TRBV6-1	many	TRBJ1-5	CASSEKGYGQPQHF	TGTGCCAGCAGTGAAAAGGGCTACGGGCAGCCCCAGCATTTT
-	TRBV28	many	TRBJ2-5	CASTSGVPRRETQYF	TGTGCCAGCACCTCGGGAGTCCCGAGACGGGAGACCCAGTACTTC
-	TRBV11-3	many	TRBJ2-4	CASSYSSSPLRGKNIQYF	TGTGCCAGCAGCTATTCCTCCTCCCCGCTGAGAGGCAAAAACATTCAGTACTTC
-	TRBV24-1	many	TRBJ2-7	CATSAHGGGVVEQYF	TGTGCCACCAGTGCTCATGGGGGGGGCGTCGTCGAGCAGTACTTC
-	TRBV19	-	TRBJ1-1	CASSSSPDRTNTEAFF	TGTGCCAGTAGTTCCTCCCCAGACAGGACGAACACTGAAGCTTTCTTT
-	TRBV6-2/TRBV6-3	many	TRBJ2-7	CASRPQHRSSYEQYF	TGTGCCAGCAGGCCCCAACACAGGAGCTCCTACGAGCAGTACTTC
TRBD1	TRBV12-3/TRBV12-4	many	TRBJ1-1	CASSLDRGNTEAFF	TGTGCCAGCAGCCTCGACAGGGGGAACACTGAAGCTTTCTTT
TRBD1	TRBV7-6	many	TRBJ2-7	CASSPRAGGNEQYF	TGTGCCAGCAGCCCCAGGGCAGGGGGCAACGAGCAGTACTTC
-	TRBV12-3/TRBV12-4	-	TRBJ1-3	CASSSRDKTFPGNTIYF	TGTGCCAGCAGTTCCCGGGACAAGACTTTCCCTGGAAACACCATATATTTT
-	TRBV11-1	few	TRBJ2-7	CASSVGRLGAVEQYF	TGTGCCAGCAGTGTGGGAAGACTGGGGGCCGTGGAGCAGTACTTC
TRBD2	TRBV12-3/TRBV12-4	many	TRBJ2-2	CASSLRTRANTGELFF	TGTGCCAGCAGTCTACGGACTAGAGCGAACACCGGGGAGCTGTTTTTT
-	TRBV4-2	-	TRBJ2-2	CASSPLTLHDTGELFF	TGTGCCAGCAGCCCCCTAACCCTACACGACACCGGGGAGCTGTTTTTT
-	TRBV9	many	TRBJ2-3	CASSVAGVGSTDTQYF	TGTGCCAGCAGCGTAGCGGGGGTTGGAAGCACAGATACGCAGTATTTT
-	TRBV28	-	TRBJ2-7	CASSPGPRGNEQYF	TGTGCCAGCAGCCCGGGACCGCGCGGGAACGAGCAGTACTTC
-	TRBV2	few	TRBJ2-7	CASSEHKRNYEQYF	TGTGCCAGCAGTGAACATAAACGGAATTACGAGCAGTACTTC
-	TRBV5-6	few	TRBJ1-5	CASSPGSQDQPQHF	TGTGCCAGCAGCCCCGGGAGTCAGGATCAGCCCCAGCATTTT
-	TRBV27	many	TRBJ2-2	CASTSPGARELFF	TGTGCCAGCACAAGTCCGGGGGCGCGGGAGCTGTTTTTT
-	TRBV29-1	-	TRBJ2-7	CSVSPSRVQYEQYF	TGCAGCGTTAGTCCGAGCCGAGTTCAATACGAGCAGTACTTC